This TCR beta chain emerged from a study of vaccination and CD4 T cells after COVID-19. Study overall: The authors used overlapping spike peptides from SARS-CoV-2, HCoV-NL63, HCoV-OC43 and HCoV-229E to stimulate cells.

The Oncomine TCR Beta short-read assay sequenced DNA from cultured CD4+ T cells. TCRdb itself ran the PCR reads through MiXCR, one entry per CDR3 protein. The sample records around 12,000 distinct CDR3 sequences, under 85% being singletons. Details on this clonotype: Its antigen is unknown.

Germline CDR1 reads LNHDA; CDR2 reads SQIVND (reference sequence). This CDR3 spans 15 amino acids. The ends lost 3 bases at V and 3 bases at J; junction bases unmatched: 6. Study results and limitations: Recorded median SARS-CoV-2-reactive clonotype numbers increased from roughly 19 to 38 without reaching significance.

Treatment defined: roughly nine-day PBMC culture with coronavirus spike peptide pools or control peptides (ViraFEST assay). Peptide pools at about 9.7 ug/ml, together with roughly 10 IU/ml IL-2, were added to cultures of 1.5 million to 2.5 million PBMCs per well. From the approximately eleven-day cultures, CD4+ T cells were isolated by negative selection. V and J are TRBV19 and TRBJ2-7; TRBD2 matches at 9 bases. The TCR sequence derives from a human donor who had recovered from COVID-19. The sample comprised CD4+ T cells from blood, cultured in vitro. This chain's CDR3 is CASSMRREGLYEQYF. As DNA, the CDR3 is TGTGCCAGTAGTATGAGGCGGGAGGGCCTCTACGAGCAGTACTTC.